This T cell receptor (beta chain) was identified in a study of human T cells and chemical hapten exposure (dated by TCRdb to the early 2020s). With regard to the full study: For sensitization, 2% DPC in acetone was applied to a roughly 2 cm by roughly 2 cm area of upper inner arm skin. Weekly therapeutic DPC doses were additionally applied to the scalp of patients throughout the approximately 24-week study period. Patch testing was done on the upper back using Finn chambers containing 0.01% DPC, and results were scored after 6 days according to International Contact Dermatitis Research Group standards. The patient cohort, mostly female, included alopecia areata with under or over 50% scalp involvement, alopecia totalis and alopecia universalis. Libraries were pooled for sequencing, and per-sample TCR yields varied mainly because of small differences in library volumes within the pool. This study followed changes in the peripheral blood TCR repertoire in vivo during primary and secondary sensitization of alopecia patients to the hapten diphenylcyclopropenone (DPC). Patient blood was sampled pre-sensitization (week 0) and at 2, 6 and about 24 weeks after DPC sensitization. Blood for TCR sequencing was provided by twenty-nine alopecia patients at one to four time points (pre-sensitization, 2, 6 and 24 weeks).

Overall study results and their limits: Patch test score was positively correlated with the number of PT1 expanded TCRs, with significance at thresholds 8, 16 and 32 but not at 4. After repeated subsampling, changes were observed in the strength of the expansion versus patch-test correlation and in the threshold at which the correlation became significant. Because every patient had alopecia, a presumed autoimmune disease, the patients' immune response might differ from that of healthy individuals. Compared with pre-sensitization or healthy control sets, expanded TCRs formed significantly more large CDR3 similarity clusters, which is consistent with antigen-driven responses. No change with DPC sensitization was found in the number of TCRs above 1 in 1000 frequency, and no evidence of global repertoire structure alterations was found.

Library method: RACE. The run used a NextSeq 500. Library preparation attached unique molecular identifiers to individual cDNA molecules for quantitative, reproducible TCR counting. Each blood RNA sample was used to sequence both TCR alpha and TCR beta chains. In the original analysis: A median of approximately 96,000 TCRs per sample was observed, with a range of 23,224 to 690,600. V, J and CDR3 annotation of the TCR reads was carried out using the Decombinator software suite. To make PS versus PT1 abundance plots, every sample was subsampled to the same number of TCRs (28,000). Expanded TCRs were defined as absent before sensitization and observed at least eight times at the 2-week time point. The public sequencing data were trimmed at Q25 with fastp and processed into clonotypes with MiXCR by TCRdb, which kept only in-frame beta chains. For every CDR3 protein sequence, its rows merge into one entry that carries the most common genes and DNA. TCRdb, not the authors, supplied the V and J calls. This sample has 120,000 to 150,000 distinct CDR3 sequences in its table, and roughly 10% of those were observed once. In total, the top ten clones hold about 1.4% of the sample.

Sequences MNHEY (CDR1) and SVGAGI (CDR2) are obtained from the germline V gene. After removal of 0 bases from V and 8 bases from J, the junction retains 8 bases not matched to a gene. From its cysteine to its phenylalanine, the CDR3 spans 16 amino acids. CDR3 DNA only is kept here, 48 bases in frame from base 1. Taken with the paper, the label for time point translates to: patch test 2, 6 weeks after DPC sensitization. The treatment or condition tag for this specimen amounts to: therapeutic diphenylcyclopropenone sensitization with weekly scalp DPC. At each patch-test visit, blood was drawn before the patch test was applied. Eligible patients were aged 18 to 70, diagnosed with alopecia, deemed suitable for DPC therapy, and excluded if pregnant. Unfractionated whole blood was collected in Tempus Blood RNA tubes, and total RNA was extracted from that blood. This clonotype occurred many times. The antigen it recognizes is unknown. No clone much larger than this one lies a single base away; base qualities are absent.

This clonotype was obtained from a woman between 50 and 59 years old with alopecia areata. Some clones in this sample may be carry-over from other donors' samples. The rearranged segments are TRBV6-5 and TRBJ2-2, and TRBD2 aligns with 8 junction nucleotides. The starting material was whole blood, obtained in connection with sensitization to the hapten diphenylcyclopropenone (DPC). The CDR3 has the sequence CASSYSRLARGGELFF. The DNA sequence reads TGTGCCAGCAGTTACTCCCGACTAGCGAGGGGAGGGGAGCTGTTTTTT.